A single T cell receptor beta chain is shown here with its context. Its target is not known. This record belongs to a study of CXCR3-negative and CXCR3-positive naive CD8 T cells. Study observations and caveats: Whereas both naive subsets had comparably high diversity, memory CD8+ cells had much lower diversity. Cryopreservation partially lowered CXCR3 expression, so most assays used fresh PBMCs.

In triplicate, each CD8+ T cell subset was sorted at some 300,000 cells per replicate. CDR3 size: 14 residues. Germline V gene lookup returns CDR1 SQVTM and CDR2 ANQGSEA. cDNA libraries for TRB were generated by 5' RACE incorporating UMI labels. TCRdb re-called the 5' RACE reads and shows each CDR3 protein once, DNA omitted. This sample carries around 81,000 distinct CDR3 sequences, with roughly 1.5% going to the ten biggest clones. This chain connects TRBV29-1 to TRBJ2-1; the D gene TCRdb calls, TRBD2, cannot be checked with no DNA. Sequenced input: naive CXCR3- CD8+ T cells from blood. Subset noted: CD45RO-CCR7+CD27+CD95- naive CD8+ T cells lacking CXCR3 (TNR3-). The origin of this receptor is a human donor in good health. Some clones in this sample may be carry-over from other donors' samples. The CDR3 region is CSVERREDYNEQFF.